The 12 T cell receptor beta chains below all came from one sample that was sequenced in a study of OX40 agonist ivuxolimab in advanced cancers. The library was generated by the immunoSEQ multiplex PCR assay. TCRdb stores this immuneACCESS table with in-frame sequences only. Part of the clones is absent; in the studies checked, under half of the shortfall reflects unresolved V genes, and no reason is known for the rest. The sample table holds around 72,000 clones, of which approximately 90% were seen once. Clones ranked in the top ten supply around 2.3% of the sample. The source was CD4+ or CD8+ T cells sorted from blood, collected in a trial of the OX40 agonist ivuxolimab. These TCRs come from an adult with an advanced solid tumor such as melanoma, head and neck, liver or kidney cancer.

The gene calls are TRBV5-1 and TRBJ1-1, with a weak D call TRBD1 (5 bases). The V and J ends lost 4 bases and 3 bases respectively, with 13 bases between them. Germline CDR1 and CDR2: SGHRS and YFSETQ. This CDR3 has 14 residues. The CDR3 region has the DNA TGCGCCAGCAGCCGAGACAGCTCCCACACTGAAGCTTTCTTT. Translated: CASSRDSSHTEAFF. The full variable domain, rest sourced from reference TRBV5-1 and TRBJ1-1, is KAGVTQTPRYLIKTRGQQVTLSCSPISGHRSVSWYQQTPGQGLQFLFEYFSETQRNKGNFPGRFSGRQFSNSRSEMNVSTLELGDSALYLCASSRDSSHTEAFFGQGTRLTVV.

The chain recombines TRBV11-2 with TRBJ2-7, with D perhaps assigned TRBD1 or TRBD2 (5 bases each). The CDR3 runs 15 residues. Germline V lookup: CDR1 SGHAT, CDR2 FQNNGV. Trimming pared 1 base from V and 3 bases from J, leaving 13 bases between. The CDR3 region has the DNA TGTGCCAGCAGCTTAGTAGGGACGGTAGACTACGAGCAGTACTTC. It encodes CASSLVGTVDYEQYF. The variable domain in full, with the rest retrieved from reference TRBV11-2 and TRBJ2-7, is EAGVAQSPRYKIIEKRQSVAFWCNPISGHATLYWYQQILGQGPKLLIQFQNNGVVDDSQLPKDRFSAERLKGVDSTLKIQPAKLEDSAVYLCASSLVGTVDYEQYFGPGTRLTVT.

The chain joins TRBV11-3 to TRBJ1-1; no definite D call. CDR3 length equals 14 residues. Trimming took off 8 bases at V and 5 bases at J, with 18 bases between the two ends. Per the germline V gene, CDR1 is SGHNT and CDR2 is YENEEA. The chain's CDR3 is CASRENHASTEAFF. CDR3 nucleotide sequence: TGTGCCAGCCGAGAAAACCACGCCAGTACTGAAGCTTTCTTT.

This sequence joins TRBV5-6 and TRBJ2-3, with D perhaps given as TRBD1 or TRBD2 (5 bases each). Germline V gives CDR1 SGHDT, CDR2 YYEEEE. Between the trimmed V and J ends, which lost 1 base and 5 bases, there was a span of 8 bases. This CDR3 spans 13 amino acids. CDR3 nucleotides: TGTGCCAGCAGCTTGTGGGGGAGAGATACGCAGTATTTT. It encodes CASSLWGRDTQYF.

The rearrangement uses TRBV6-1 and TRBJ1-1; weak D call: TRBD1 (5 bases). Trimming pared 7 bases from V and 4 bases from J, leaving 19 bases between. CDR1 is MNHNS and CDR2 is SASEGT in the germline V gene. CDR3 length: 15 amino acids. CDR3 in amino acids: CASTQPPHGGTEAFF. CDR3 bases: TGTGCCAGCACTCAACCCCCCCACGGGGGCACTGAAGCTTTCTTT.

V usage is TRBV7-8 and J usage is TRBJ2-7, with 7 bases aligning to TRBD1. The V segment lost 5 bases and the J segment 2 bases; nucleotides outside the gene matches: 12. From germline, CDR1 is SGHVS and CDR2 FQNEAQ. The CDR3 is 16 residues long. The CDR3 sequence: CASSPRDRSIPYEQYF. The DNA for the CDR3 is TGTGCCAGCAGCCCTAGGGACAGATCCATCCCCTACGAGCAGTACTTC.

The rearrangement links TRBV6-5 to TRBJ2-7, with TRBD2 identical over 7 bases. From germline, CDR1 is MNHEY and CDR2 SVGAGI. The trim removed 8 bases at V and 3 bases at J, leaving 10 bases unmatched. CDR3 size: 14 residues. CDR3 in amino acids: CASGSTSLIYEQYF. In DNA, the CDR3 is TGTGCCAGCGGGTCGACTAGCCTGATCTACGAGCAGTACTTC.

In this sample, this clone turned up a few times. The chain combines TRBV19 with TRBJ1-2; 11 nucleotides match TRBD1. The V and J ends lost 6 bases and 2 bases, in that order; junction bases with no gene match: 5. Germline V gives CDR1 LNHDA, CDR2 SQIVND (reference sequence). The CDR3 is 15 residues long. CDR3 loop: CASRRGTGGNYGYTF. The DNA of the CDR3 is TGTGCCAGTAGACGAGGGACAGGGGGAAACTATGGCTACACCTTC.

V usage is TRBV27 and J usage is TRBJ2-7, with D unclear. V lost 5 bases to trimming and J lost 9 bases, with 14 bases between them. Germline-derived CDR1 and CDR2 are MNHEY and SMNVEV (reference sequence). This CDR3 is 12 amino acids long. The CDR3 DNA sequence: TGTGCCAGCAGTCCGCTTTGGGCGTCGCAGTACTTC. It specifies CASSPLWASQYF.

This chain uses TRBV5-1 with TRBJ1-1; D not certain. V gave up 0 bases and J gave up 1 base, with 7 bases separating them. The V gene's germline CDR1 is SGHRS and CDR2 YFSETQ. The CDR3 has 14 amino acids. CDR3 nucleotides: TGCGCCAGCAGCTTGGCCGAACAGAACACTGAAGCTTTCTTT. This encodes CASSLAEQNTEAFF.

This chain's CDR3 is CASSALGQGGTEAFF. For the CDR3, the DNA is TGTGCCAGCAGTGCCCTAGGACAGGGGGGGACTGAAGCTTTCTTT. The J gene is TRBJ1-1, the V gene TRBV27, with TRBD1 identical over 10 bases. This CDR3 is built from 15 residues. Trimming at V came to 5 bases and at J to 5 bases, leaving 8 bases not matched to a gene. From germline, CDR1 is MNHEY and CDR2 SMNVEV (reference sequence).

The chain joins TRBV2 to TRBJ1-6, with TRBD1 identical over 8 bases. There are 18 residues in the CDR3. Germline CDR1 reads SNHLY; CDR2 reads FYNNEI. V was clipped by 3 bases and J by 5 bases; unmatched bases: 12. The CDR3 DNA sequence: TGTGCCAGCAGTGAGAATCCGGGGGACAGGAACCATAATTCACCCCTCCACTTT. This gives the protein CASSENPGDRNHNSPLHF.